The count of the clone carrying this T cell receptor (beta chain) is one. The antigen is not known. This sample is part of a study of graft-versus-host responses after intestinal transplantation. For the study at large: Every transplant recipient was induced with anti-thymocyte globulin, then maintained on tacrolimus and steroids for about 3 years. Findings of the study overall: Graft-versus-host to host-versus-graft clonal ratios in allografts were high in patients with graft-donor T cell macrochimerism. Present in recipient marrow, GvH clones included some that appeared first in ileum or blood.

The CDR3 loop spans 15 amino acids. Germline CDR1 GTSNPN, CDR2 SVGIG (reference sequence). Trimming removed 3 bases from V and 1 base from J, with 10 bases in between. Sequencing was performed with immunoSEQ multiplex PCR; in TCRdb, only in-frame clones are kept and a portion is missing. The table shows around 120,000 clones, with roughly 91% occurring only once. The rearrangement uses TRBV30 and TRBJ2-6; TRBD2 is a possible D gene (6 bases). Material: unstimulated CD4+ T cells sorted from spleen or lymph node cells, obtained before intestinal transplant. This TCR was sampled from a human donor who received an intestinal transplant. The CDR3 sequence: CAWSAGQSGANVLTF. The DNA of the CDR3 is TGTGCCTGGAGCGCGGGGCAGTCTGGGGCCAACGTCCTGACTTTC.